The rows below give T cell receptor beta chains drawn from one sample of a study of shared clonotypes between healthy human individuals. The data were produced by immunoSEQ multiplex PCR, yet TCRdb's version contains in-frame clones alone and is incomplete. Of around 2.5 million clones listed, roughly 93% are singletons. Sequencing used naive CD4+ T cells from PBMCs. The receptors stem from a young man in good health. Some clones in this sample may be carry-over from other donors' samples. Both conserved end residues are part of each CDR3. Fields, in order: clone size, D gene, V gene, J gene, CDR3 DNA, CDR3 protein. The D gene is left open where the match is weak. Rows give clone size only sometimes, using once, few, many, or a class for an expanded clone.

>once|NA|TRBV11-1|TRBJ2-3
TGTGCCAGCAGCTTAGATGGCTTTAGGGCCACAGATACGCAGTATTTT
CASSLDGFRATDTQYF
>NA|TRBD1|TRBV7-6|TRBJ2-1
TGTGCCAGCAGCACGGACAGGGGAAGGGTGTTTGAGCAGTGGTTCTTC
CASSTDRGRVFEQWFF
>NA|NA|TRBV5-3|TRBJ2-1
TGTGCCAGAAGCTCCTCGCAACCGGAGCAGTTCTTC
CARSSSQPEQFF
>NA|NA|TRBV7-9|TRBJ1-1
TGTGCCAGCAGCAACTGGGAGGGGAACACTGAAGCTTTCTTT
CASSNWEGNTEAFF
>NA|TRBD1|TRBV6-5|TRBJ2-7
TGTGCCAGCAGGCCGGGACAGGACCTCTACGAGCAGTACTTC
CASRPGQDLYEQYF
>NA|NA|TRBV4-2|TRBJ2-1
TGTGCCAGCAGCCAAGAGGGGCCCAATGAGCAGTTCTTC
CASSQEGPNEQFF
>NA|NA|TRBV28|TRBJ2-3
TGTGCCAGCAGTCCCTCACCGGGGCCAGAAGCCACAGATACGCAGTATTTT
CASSPSPGPEATDTQYF
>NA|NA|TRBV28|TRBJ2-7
TGTGCCAGCAGTTCGGGGAGTGAGTTCTACGAGCAGTACTTC
CASSSGSEFYEQYF
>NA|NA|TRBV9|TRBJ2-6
TGTGCCAGCAGCGTGCGAGCGACAAACTCTGGGGCCAACGTCCTGACTTTC
CASSVRATNSGANVLTF
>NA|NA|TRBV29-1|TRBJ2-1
TGCAGCGGACTAAGCGGGTACTCCTACAATGAGCAGTTCTTC
CSGLSGYSYNEQFF
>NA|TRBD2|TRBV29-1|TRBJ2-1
TGCAGCGCCGCAGCGGGAGGGGTAAATGAGCAGTTCTTC
CSAAAGGVNEQFF
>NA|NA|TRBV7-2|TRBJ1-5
TGTGCCAGCAGCGGCCCGGGAGGGTATCAGCCCCAGCATTTT
CASSGPGGYQPQHF
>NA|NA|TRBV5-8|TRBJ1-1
TGTGCCAGCAGCTCTGGACAGATAATCATGAACACTGAAGCTTTCTTT
CASSSGQIIMNTEAFF
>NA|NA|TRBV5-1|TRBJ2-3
TGCGCCAGCAGCTTGGGCGCGATTGGAGGGGCAGATACGCAGTATTTT
CASSLGAIGGADTQYF
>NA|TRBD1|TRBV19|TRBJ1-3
TGTGCCAGTCTCCAACAGGGGGCTGGAAACACCATATATTTT
CASLQQGAGNTIYF
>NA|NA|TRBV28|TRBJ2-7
TGTGCCAGCAGCCGACCGGTCCCCTACGAGCAGTACTTC
CASSRPVPYEQYF
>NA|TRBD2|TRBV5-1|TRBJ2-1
TGCGCCAGCAGCTTGTTCTTTACCGATGACCGGGGACTAGCGGGAAGGAATGAGCAGTTCTTC
CASSLFFTDDRGLAGRNEQFF
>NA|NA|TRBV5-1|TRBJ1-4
TGCGCCAGCAGCTTGGAGGGGTGGCAGCTGGGACTTTTTTTT
CASSLEGWQLGLFF
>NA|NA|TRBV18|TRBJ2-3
TGTGCCAGCTCCCTACAGACAGGCATGGAAGATACGCAGTATTTT
CASSLQTGMEDTQYF
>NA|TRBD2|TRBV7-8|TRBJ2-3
TGTGCCAGCAGCTCTTACCCCGCGGGACTAGCGGGAGCCACAGATACGCAGTATTTT
CASSSYPAGLAGATDTQYF
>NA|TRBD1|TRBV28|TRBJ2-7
TGTGCCAGCAGTGCCACTCCTACAGGGGTTCGACCAACCTACGAGCAGTACTTC
CASSATPTGVRPTYEQYF
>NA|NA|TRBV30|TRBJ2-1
TGTGCCTGGAGCAAAAGGGTAAGGGCCTCCCACGTTGAGCAGTTCTTC
CAWSKRVRASHVEQFF
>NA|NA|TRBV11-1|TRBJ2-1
TGTGCCAGCAGTTATACGGGGCCCGACAATGAGCAGTTCTTC
CASSYTGPDNEQFF
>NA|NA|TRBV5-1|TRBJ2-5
TGCGCCAGCAGCTTGGCCATAGGGGGGGAGACCCAGTACTTC
CASSLAIGGETQYF
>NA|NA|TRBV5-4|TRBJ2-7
TGTGCCAGCAGCGCAGTGGGGGCCGCGTACGAGCAGTACTTC
CASSAVGAAYEQYF
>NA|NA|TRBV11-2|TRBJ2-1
TGTGCCAGCAGCAAACCACAGGGTCAGCAGTTCTTC
CASSKPQGQQFF
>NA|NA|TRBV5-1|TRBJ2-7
TGCGCCAGCAGCTTGAGGTACGAGCAGTACTTC
CASSLRYEQYF
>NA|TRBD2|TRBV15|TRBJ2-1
TGTGCCACCAGCCGCGGACTAGCGGAATACAATGAGCAGTTCTTC
CATSRGLAEYNEQFF
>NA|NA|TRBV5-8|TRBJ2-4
TGTGCCAGCAGCGTATACGGGACACCCCAGGGCATTCAGTACTTC
CASSVYGTPQGIQYF
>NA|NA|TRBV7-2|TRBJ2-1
TGTGCCAGCAGCTTATCCTACTACAATGAGCAGTTCTTC
CASSLSYYNEQFF
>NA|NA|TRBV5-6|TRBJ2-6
TGTGCCAGCAGCTTCGGGGCAGTTGGGGCCAACGTCCTGACTTTC
CASSFGAVGANVLTF
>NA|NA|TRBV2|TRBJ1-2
TGTGCCAGCAGTGAAAAGGGGGACGGCTATGGCTACACCTTC
CASSEKGDGYGYTF
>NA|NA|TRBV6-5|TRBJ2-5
TGTGCCAGCGCCCGAACAGCTGCCCAAGAGACCCAGTACTTC
CASARTAAQETQYF
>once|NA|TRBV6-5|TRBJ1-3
TGTGCCAGCAGTTACTCGCCTGGAAACACCATATATTTT
CASSYSPGNTIYF
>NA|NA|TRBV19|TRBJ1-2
TGTGCCAGTGGCCCAGGGCAGCCCGGGAGCTACACCTTC
CASGPGQPGSYTF
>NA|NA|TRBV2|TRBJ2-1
TGTGCCAGCAGTGTAGTTACAGTCTACAATGAGCAGTTCTTC
CASSVVTVYNEQFF
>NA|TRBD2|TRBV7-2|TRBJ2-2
TGTGCCAGCAGCTCACCCCCCGGGACTAGTTGGACCGGGGAGCTGTTTTTT
CASSSPPGTSWTGELFF
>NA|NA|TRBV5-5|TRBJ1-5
TGTGCCAGCAGCGCTTGGGTATCAGGGGATAGTCAGCCCCAGCATTTT
CASSAWVSGDSQPQHF
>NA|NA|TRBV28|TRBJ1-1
TGTGCCAGCAGTCTCGGAAGGACTGAAGCTTTCTTT
CASSLGRTEAFF
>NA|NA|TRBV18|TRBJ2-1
TGTGCCAGCTCACCGGGTAGCCCTGGAGAGCAGTTCTTC
CASSPGSPGEQFF
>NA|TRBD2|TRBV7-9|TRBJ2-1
TGTGCCAGCAGCCCGGGACTAGCTTCCTACAATGAGCAGTTCTTC
CASSPGLASYNEQFF
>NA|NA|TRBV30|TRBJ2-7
TGTGCCTGGAGCGAGACTCCTCCCTACGAGCAGTACTTC
CAWSETPPYEQYF
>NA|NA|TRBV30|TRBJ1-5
TGTGCCTGGAGTGATTACAGCTTACATCAGCCCCAGCATTTT
CAWSDYSLHQPQHF
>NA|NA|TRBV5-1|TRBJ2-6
TGCGCCAGCAGCAGTTATTCCCAGGGCTCTGGGGCCAACGTCCTGACTTTC
CASSSYSQGSGANVLTF
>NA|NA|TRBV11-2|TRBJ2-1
TGTGCCAGCAGCCTCTTTAGGCAAAACTACAATGAGCAGTTCTTC
CASSLFRQNYNEQFF
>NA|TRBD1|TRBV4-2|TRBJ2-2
TGTGCCAGCAGACAAGACAGGGGCAACACCGGGGAGCTGTTTTTT
CASRQDRGNTGELFF
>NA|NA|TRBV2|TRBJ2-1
TGTGCCAGCAGTGGAGGAGGTATCTCCTACAATGAGCAGTTCTTC
CASSGGGISYNEQFF
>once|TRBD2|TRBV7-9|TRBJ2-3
TGTGCCAGCAGTGACGGGAGGGGCACAGATACGCAGTATTTT
CASSDGRGTDTQYF
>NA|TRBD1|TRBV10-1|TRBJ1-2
TGCGCCAGCAGTTCGGACAGGGCCCCGCTATGGGATGGCTACACCTTC
CASSSDRAPLWDGYTF
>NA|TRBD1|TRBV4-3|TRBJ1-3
TGCGCCAGCAGCCTCGACACAGGGGCGGCTGGAAACACCATATATTTT
CASSLDTGAAGNTIYF
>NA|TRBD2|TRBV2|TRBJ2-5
TGTGCCAGCAGAGGCCTAGCGGGATTGGAGACCCAGTACTTC
CASRGLAGLETQYF
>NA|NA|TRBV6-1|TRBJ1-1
TGTGCCAGCAGTGAACAGGGGCTGAACACTGAAGCTTTCTTT
CASSEQGLNTEAFF